The 14 T cell receptor beta chains in this list originate from one sample, sequenced in a study of control samples from healthy donors and cancer patients. Assay: immunoSEQ multiplex PCR; the TCRdb copy retains only in-frame clones and omits some. Of about 89,000 clones listed, about 83% are singletons. The source material was blood. These receptors were obtained from a woman aged 40 to 50 in good health.

The gene calls are TRBV7-2 and TRBJ1-1; D is unclear. This CDR3 has 13 amino acids. The germline V gene encodes CDR1 SGHTA and CDR2 FQGNSA. Trimming stripped 4 bases from V and 8 bases from J, with 14 bases between. The CDR3 sequence is CASSYGPATEAFF. CDR3 nucleotides: TGTGCCAGCAGCTATGGGCCCGCGACCGAAGCTTTCTTT. The whole variable domain, filled in from reference TRBV7-2 and TRBJ1-1, reads GAGVSQSPSNKVTEKGKDVELRCDPISGHTALYWYRQSLGQGLEFLIYFQGNSAPDKSGLPSDRFSAERTGGSVSTLTIQRTQQEDSAVYLCASSYGPATEAFFGQGTRLTVV.

The chain couples TRBV5-1 to TRBJ1-1, with D uncertain. Germline V gene data show CDR1 as SGHRS and CDR2 as YFSETQ. Deletions cut 4 bases from V and 0 bases from J, with 7 bases between. CDR3 size: 13 residues. CDR3 protein: CASSLMVNTEAFF. CDR3 nucleotide sequence: TGCGCCAGCAGCCTGATGGTGAACACTGAAGCTTTCTTT.

The chain links TRBV19 to TRBJ1-6, with a possible D match to TRBD1 (5 bases). Germline loops: CDR1 LNHDA, CDR2 SQIVND (reference sequence). Trimming stripped 1 base from V and 0 bases from J, with 10 bases between. This CDR3 contains 17 residues. In nucleotides, the CDR3 is TGTGCCAGTAGTATAGGGGGGGAAAGCTCCTATAATTCACCCCTCCACTTT. It translates to CASSIGGESSYNSPLHF. Full variable domain (outside the CDR3, taken from reference TRBV19 and TRBJ1-6): DGGITQSPKYLFRKEGQNVTLSCEQNLNHDAMYWYRQDPGQGLRLIYYSQIVNDFQKGDIAEGYSVSREKKESFPLTVTSAQKNPTAFYLCASSIGGESSYNSPLHFGNGTRLTVT.

The chain recombines TRBV4-3 with TRBJ1-2, with 8 nucleotides matching TRBD1. Unmatched junction bases numbered 8, after V lost 4 bases and J lost 4 bases. CDR3 size: 15 residues. Germline V gene data show CDR1 as LGHNA and CDR2 as YSLEER. DNA of the CDR3: TGCGCCAGCAGCCTTATTCAGGGGGCGGGCTATGGCTACACCTTC. This gives the protein CASSLIQGAGYGYTF.

The gene calls are TRBV6-2 or TRBV6-3 and TRBJ2-1; D possibly uses TRBD1 or TRBD2 (5 bases each). CDR1 is MNHEY, CDR2 SVGEGT, per germline. Trimming cost V 6 bases and J 5 bases, with 17 bases left between them. The CDR3 consists of 15 residues. CDR3 loop: CASSPGHNKDNEQFF. The CDR3 region has the DNA TGTGCCAGCAGCCCGGGGCATAATAAGGACAATGAGCAGTTCTTC.

This chain links TRBV5-6 with TRBJ2-2; TRBD1 aligns across 9 bases. Germline CDR1 reads SGHDT; CDR2 reads YYEEEE. The CDR3 has 16 residues. The trim removed 2 bases at V and 3 bases at J, leaving 5 bases unmatched. CDR3 loop: CASSLGQGRHTGELFF. In DNA, the CDR3 is TGTGCCAGCAGCTTAGGACAGGGGCGGCACACCGGGGAGCTGTTTTTT.

J is TRBJ2-5 and V is TRBV5-1; D could derive from TRBD1 or TRBD2 (5 bases each). With 2 bases removed from V and 1 base from J, the gap between germline ends came to 18 bases. Per germline, CDR1 SGHRS and CDR2 YFSETQ. The CDR3 is made up of 17 amino acids. The CDR3 nucleotides read TGCGCCAGCAGCTTCGGGGCACAACTAGGAGGCCAAGAGACCCAGTACTTC. Amino acids: CASSFGAQLGGQETQYF.

The chain has TRBV3-1 (or the pseudogene TRBV3-2) and TRBJ2-3, with TRBD2 matching over 8 bases. The ends lost 0 bases at V and 8 bases at J; junction bases unmatched: 7. There are 15 residues in the CDR3. Germline CDR1 is LGHDT and CDR2 is YNNKEL (reference sequence). As DNA, the CDR3 is TGTGCCAGCAGCCAAGATCCGGGGGGGCCGGGTACGCAGTATTTT. It codes for CASSQDPGGPGTQYF.

The V gene is TRBV24-1, the J gene TRBJ2-7, with D unresolved. Trimming cost V 8 bases and J 5 bases, with 9 bases left between them. Germline V gene sequence: CDR1 KGHDR, CDR2 SFDVKD. CDR3 size: 11 residues. Here the CDR3 reads CATMWGNEQYF. The CDR3 DNA follows: TGTGCCACCATGTGGGGTAACGAGCAGTACTTC.

V is TRBV29-1 and J is TRBJ2-3, with no clear D. Germline CDR1 SQVTM, CDR2 ANQGSEA. The CDR3 is made up of 13 amino acids. V lost 0 bases, J lost 3 bases, and 7 bases lay in between. Written as DNA, the CDR3 is TGCAGCGTTGAAGATTTAGGTACAGATACGCAGTATTTT. Protein product: CSVEDLGTDTQYF.

This chain links TRBV12-5 with TRBJ2-4, with D hard to call. Trimming left V 5 bases short and J 1 base short, with 6 bases between. Germline V gene data show CDR1 as LGHNT and CDR2 as FRNRAP. CDR3 length equals 13 residues. CDR3 loop: CASGLFAKNIQYF. DNA for the CDR3: TGTGCTAGTGGTCTGTTCGCCAAAAACATTCAGTACTTC. Full variable domain (outside the CDR3, taken from reference TRBV12-5 and TRBJ2-4): DARVTQTPRHKVTEMGQEVTMRCQPILGHNTVFWYRQTMMQGLELLAYFRNRAPLDDSGMPKDRFSAEMPDATLATLKIQPSEPRDSAVYFCASGLFAKNIQYFGAGTRLSVL.

The gene calls are TRBV7-9 and TRBJ1-3, with D uncertain. Per germline, CDR1 SEHNR and CDR2 FQNEAQ (reference sequence). Trimming removed 3 bases from V and 0 bases from J, with 6 bases in between. The CDR3 is 14 amino acids. The CDR3 region is CASSFSLSGNTIYF. The CDR3 nucleotides are TGTGCCAGCAGCTTCAGCCTCTCTGGAAACACCATATATTTT.

The chain combines TRBV6-5 with TRBJ2-4; possible D gene TRBD2, 7 bases. The germline gives CDR1 MNHEY, CDR2 SVGAGI. The CDR3 runs to 15 residues. Trimming left V 5 bases short and J 3 bases short, with 14 bases between. CDR3 nucleotide sequence: TGTGCCAGCAGTCGAGGGGGGGATGGCAAAAACATTCAGTACTTC. Translation gives CASSRGGDGKNIQYF.

This chain connects TRBV30 to TRBJ1-2; the D is unclear. The V end was cut by 3 bases, the J end by 3 bases, with 11 bases between. The V gene's germline CDR1 is GTSNPN and CDR2 SVGIG (reference sequence). CDR3 length: 13 amino acids. The DNA for the CDR3 is TGTGCCTGGAGGGCGGATGAGGACTATGGCTACACCTTC. Translating gives CAWRADEDYGYTF.